Shown below are 16 T cell receptor beta chains from a single sample sequenced in a study of blood T cell repertoires in COVID-19. Produced via immunoSEQ multiplex PCR; TCRdb's table is partial and in-frame only. The data show under 250,000 clones, around 85% seen once. Source material: peripheral blood. The receptors originated from a woman in her sixties or seventies with active or convalescent COVID-19.

The table lists this clone with a count of one. The rearrangement uses TRBV7-8 and TRBJ2-7; a weak D match, TRBD2 (6 bases). CDR1 is SGHVS, CDR2 FQNEAQ, per germline. This CDR3 has 16 residues. Between the trimmed V and J ends, which lost 1 base and 2 bases, there was a span of 15 bases. This chain's CDR3 is CASSLGVTRRPYEQYF. CDR3 sequence (DNA): TGTGCCAGCAGCTTAGGGGTGACTAGGCGCCCCTACGAGCAGTACTTC.

This chain links TRBV7-2 with TRBJ1-1, with D unresolved. Germline CDR1 SGHTA, CDR2 FQGNSA. Trimming removed 0 bases from V and 1 base from J, with 6 bases in between. The CDR3 length is 14 residues. CDR3 bases: TGTGCCAGCAGCTTAGCGGGCCAGAACACTGAAGCTTTCTTT. This gives the protein CASSLAGQNTEAFF.

The V gene is TRBV19, the J gene TRBJ2-5, with D possibly TRBD1 on 6 matching bases. Germline-derived CDR1 and CDR2 are LNHDA and SQIVND (reference sequence). Trimming left V 5 bases short and J 1 base short, with 8 bases between. This CDR3 is built from 13 residues. As DNA, the CDR3 is TGTGCCAGTAGTTCGGACAGCCAAGAGACCCAGTACTTC. It is translated as CASSSDSQETQYF.

The chain uses TRBV7-8 and TRBJ2-1; 7 positions match TRBD1. CDR1 is SGHVS, CDR2 FQNEAQ, per germline. The junction had 5 bases not matched to a gene; V was cut back by 0 bases and J by 3 bases. The CDR3 contains 16 residues. The CDR3 region has the DNA TGTGCCAGCAGCTTAGCAAGGGGGCAGGTCTACAATGAGCAGTTCTTC. As protein: CASSLARGQVYNEQFF.

The gene calls are TRBV15 and TRBJ1-1, with 10 positions matching TRBD1. CDR1 and CDR2 from the germline V gene are LNHNV and YYDKDF (reference sequence). The CDR3 runs to 16 residues. V lost 1 base to trimming and J lost 2 bases; unmatched junction nucleotides: 4. CDR3 DNA: TGTGCCACCAGCAGAGTCACGACAGGGGGCAACACTGAAGCTTTCTTT. It encodes CATSRVTTGGNTEAFF.

This clone was observed once. The genes are TRBV2 and TRBJ1-4, with 10 positions matching TRBD1. The germline CDR1 and CDR2 sequences are SNHLY and FYNNEI. This CDR3 comprises 17 residues. After removal of 1 base from V and 2 bases from J, the junction contained 4 bases not matched to a gene. The CDR3 loop is CASSEGQGASTNEKLFF. The CDR3 DNA follows: TGTGCCAGCAGTGAAGGACAGGGGGCCTCGACTAATGAAAAACTGTTTTTT.

J is TRBJ1-5 and V is TRBV9, with 8 bases aligning to TRBD1. CDR3 length equals 14 residues. V shed 3 bases, J shed 7 bases, and the junction held 6 bases outside the gene matches. Germline assignment: CDR1 SGDLS and CDR2 YYNGEE. This chain's CDR3 is CASSAGQGYQPQHF. The CDR3 DNA reads TGTGCCAGCAGCGCAGGACAGGGTTACCAGCCCCAGCATTTT.

The genes are TRBV3-1 (or the pseudogene TRBV3-2) and TRBJ1-4; TRBD1 matches 9 bases. This CDR3 is 16 amino acids long. J was trimmed by 5 bases and V by 4 bases; bases with no gene match: 8. CDR1 and CDR2 from the germline V gene are LGHDT and YNNKEL (reference sequence). In nucleotides, the CDR3 is TGTGCCAGCAGCCCCCGACAGGGGGTGGGAAATGAAAAACTGTTTTTT. As protein: CASSPRQGVGNEKLFF.

The chain carries TRBV9 and TRBJ1-1, with D maybe TRBD1 (5 bases). The CDR3 is made up of 12 amino acids. The germline CDR1 and CDR2 sequences are SGDLS and YYNGEE. V lost 7 bases and J lost 1, with 8 bases in between. The CDR3 here is CASDRPNTEAFF. For the CDR3, the DNA is TGTGCCAGCGACAGACCGAACACTGAAGCTTTCTTT.

This clone was counted between two and nine times. V usage is TRBV18 and J usage is TRBJ2-7; D might be TRBD1 (6 bases). Germline loops: CDR1 KGHSH, CDR2 LQKENI. Trimming cost V 5 bases and J 3 bases, with 14 bases left between them. This CDR3 region has 14 residues. The CDR3 sequence: CASSFEAGDYEQYV. DNA of the CDR3: TGTGCCAGCTCATTTGAGGCAGGGGACTACGAGCAGTACGTC.

The chain links TRBV5-5 to TRBJ2-5; 16 bases are a match to TRBD2. This CDR3 is 18 amino acids long. In germline, CDR1 is SGHKS, CDR2 YYEKEE (reference sequence). With 4 bases clipped from V and 5 bases from J, the junction kept 11 bases outside the gene matches. CDR3 amino acids: CASSPHGTSGRGTETQYF. Written as DNA, the CDR3 is TGTGCCAGCAGCCCACATGGGACTAGCGGGAGGGGAACGGAGACCCAGTACTTC.

The chain couples TRBV5-6 to TRBJ1-2; 10 bases match TRBD1. Germline assignment: CDR1 SGHDT and CDR2 YYEEEE. J was trimmed by 8 bases and V by 0 bases; bases with no gene match: 16. The CDR3 runs to 18 residues. This CDR3 reads CASSLGLTPDRGPRGYTF. The CDR3 nucleotides are TGTGCCAGCAGCTTGGGGCTAACACCCGACAGGGGGCCGCGCGGCTACACCTTC. The full variable domain, rest sourced from reference TRBV5-6 and TRBJ1-2, is DAGVTQSPTHLIKTRGQQVTLRCSPKSGHDTVSWYQQALGQGPQFIFQYYEEEERQRGNFPDRFSGHQFPNYSSELNVNALLLGDSALYLCASSLGLTPDRGPRGYTFGSGTRLTVV.

V and J are TRBV6-5 and TRBJ2-7, with D perhaps TRBD2 (7 bases). Trimming shortened V by 6 bases and J by 5 bases, and 20 bases separated the two germline ends. CDR1 and CDR2 from the germline V gene are MNHEY and SVGAGI. The CDR3 runs 15 residues. The CDR3 nucleotides are TGTGCCAGCAGAAATCCGGGGGCCCGGGAGGACGAGCAGTACTTC. Translating gives CASRNPGAREDEQYF.

The chain links TRBV2 to TRBJ1-2; D might be TRBD1 (6 bases). This CDR3 region has 15 residues. The germline V gene encodes CDR1 SNHLY and CDR2 FYNNEI. Trimming removed 4 bases at V and 4 bases at J, with 16 bases between. The CDR3 protein is CASSVTGTLGYGYTF. The DNA for the CDR3 is TGTGCCAGCAGTGTAACAGGGACCTTGGGCTATGGCTACACCTTC. Full variable domain (outside the CDR3, taken from reference TRBV2 and TRBJ1-2): EPEVTQTPSHQVTQMGQEVILRCVPISNHLYFYWYRQILGQKVEFLVSFYNNEISEKSEIFDDQFSVERPDGSNFTLKIRSTKLEDSAMYFCASSVTGTLGYGYTFGSGTRLTVV.

The J gene is TRBJ2-5, the V gene TRBV3-1 (or the pseudogene TRBV3-2), with D perhaps matching TRBD2 (6 bases). Trimming took off 2 bases at V and 5 bases at J, with 12 bases between the two ends. The CDR3 sequence is 14 residues long. Germline V CDR1 and CDR2: LGHDT, YNNKEL (reference sequence). The CDR3 sequence: CASSQLARGETQYF. The CDR3 DNA reads TGTGCCAGCAGCCAACTAGCGCGAGGCGAGACCCAGTACTTC.

The J gene is TRBJ2-7, the V gene TRBV7-4; D unclear. Trimming removed 5 bases at V and 1 base at J, with 18 bases between. The germline V gene has CDR1 SGHVT and CDR2 SQSDAQ. CDR3 length equals 16 residues. The CDR3, as DNA: TGTGCCAGCAGCCCCACGCCGAAAACACAATCCTACGAGCAGTACGTC. This codes for CASSPTPKTQSYEQYV.